This T cell receptor (beta chain) came from a study of cytomegalovirus exposure and HLA in healthy donors. As for the study in general: Ancestry clustering placed roughly four fifths of roughly 410 genotyped donors in the Caucasian-associated cluster.

This CDR3 region has 15 residues. The V segment lost 5 bases and the J segment 4 bases; nucleotides outside the gene matches: 6. The germline V gene has CDR1 SEHNR and CDR2 FQNEAQ (reference sequence). There were likely unrecorded immune exposures, though donors were nominally healthy when sampled. Researchers ran the PCR with 60 Vbeta and 13 Jbeta primers. Generated by immunoSEQ multiplex PCR, the TCRdb table keeps only in-frame clones and is missing some. The sample contains about 160,000 clones, approximately 78% of which appear only once. Sequencing was carried out using PBMCs. V is TRBV7-9 and J is TRBJ2-7; the match to TRBD1 covers 12 bases. The source is a woman in her 30s in good health and CMV-seropositive. CDR3 loop: CASSRRDRGRYEQYF. As DNA, the CDR3 is TGTGCCAGCAGCCGCCGGGACAGGGGGCGATACGAGCAGTACTTC.